This T cell receptor beta chain was identified in a study of blood T cell repertoires in COVID-19. Study summary: T cells, B-cell-depleted T cells, or PBMCs provided the cDNA or gDNA that served as material.

This clone was counted a few times. The J segment lost 4 bases and the V segment lost 3 bases, leaving 13 bases of the junction unmatched. Germline V gene sequence: CDR1 DFQATT, CDR2 SNEGSKA (reference sequence). The CDR3 consists of 16 residues. Sequencing was performed with immunoSEQ multiplex PCR; in TCRdb, only in-frame clones are kept and a portion is missing. The repertoire has about 9,200 clones, approximately 80% of them found once; the top ten carry over 7%. The sequence derives from a man in his sixties or seventies with active COVID-19. The V call is TRBV20-1, the J call TRBJ2-3; 7 nucleotides line up with TRBD2. Sample: peripheral blood. The CDR3 reads CSASREGALRPDTQYF. The CDR3 bases are TGCAGTGCTAGTAGGGAGGGTGCATTACGGCCAGATACGCAGTATTTT.